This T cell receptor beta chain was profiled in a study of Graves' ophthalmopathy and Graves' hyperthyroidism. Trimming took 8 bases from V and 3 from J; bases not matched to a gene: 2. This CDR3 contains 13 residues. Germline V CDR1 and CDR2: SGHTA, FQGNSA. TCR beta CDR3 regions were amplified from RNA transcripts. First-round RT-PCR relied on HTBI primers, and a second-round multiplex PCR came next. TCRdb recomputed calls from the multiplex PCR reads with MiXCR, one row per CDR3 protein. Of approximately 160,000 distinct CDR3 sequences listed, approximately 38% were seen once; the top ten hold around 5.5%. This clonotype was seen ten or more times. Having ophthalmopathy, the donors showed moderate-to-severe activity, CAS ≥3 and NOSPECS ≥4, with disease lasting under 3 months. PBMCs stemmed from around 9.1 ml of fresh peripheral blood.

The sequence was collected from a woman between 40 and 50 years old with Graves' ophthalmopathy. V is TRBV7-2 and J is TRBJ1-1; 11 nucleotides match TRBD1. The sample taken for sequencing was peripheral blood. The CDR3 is CASQGQGDTEAFF. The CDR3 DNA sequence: TGTGCCAGCCAGGGACAGGGGGACACTGAAGCTTTCTTT.